This T cell receptor beta chain was identified in a study of cytomegalovirus exposure and HLA in healthy donors. Study observations and caveats: Roughly uniform depth of sequencing across donors was assumed in presence/absence analyses. Altogether, around 160 TCR beta chains were recorded as cytomegalovirus-associated. An analysis done earlier found most TCR beta V segments productive about 87% or about 30% of the time. Later analysis revealed greater clonal expansion in HLA-associated TCR beta chains than in equally common others.

V lost 6 bases and J lost 7, with 13 bases in between. Germline CDR1 reads SNHLY; CDR2 reads FYNNEI. The CDR3 consists of 13 residues. On this clone: Antigen: not known.

PCR employed 60 Vbeta and 13 Jbeta primers. TCRdb keeps only in-frame clones here, not all; method: immunoSEQ multiplex PCR. The sample consists of around 200,000 clones, 79% of them appearing once. This clonotype was obtained from a woman aged 45 to 65 in good health and CMV-seronegative. The sequencing input was PBMCs. The chain recombines TRBV2 with TRBJ1-5, with D possibly being TRBD1 (6 bases). The DNA for the CDR3 is TGTGCCAGCAGGGGGGACAATAAGCAGCCCCAGCATTTT. It encodes CASRGDNKQPQHF.